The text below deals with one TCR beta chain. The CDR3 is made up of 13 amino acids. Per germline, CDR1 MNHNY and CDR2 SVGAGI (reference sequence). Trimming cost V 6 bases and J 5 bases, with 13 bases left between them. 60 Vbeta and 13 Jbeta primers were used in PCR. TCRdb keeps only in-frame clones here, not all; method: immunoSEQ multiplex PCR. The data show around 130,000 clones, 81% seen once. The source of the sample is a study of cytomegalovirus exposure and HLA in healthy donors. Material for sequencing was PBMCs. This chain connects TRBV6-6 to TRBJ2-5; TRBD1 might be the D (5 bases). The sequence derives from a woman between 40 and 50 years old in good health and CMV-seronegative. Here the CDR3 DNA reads TGTGCCAGCAGCCAAGGGGTCTTCGAGACCCAGTACTTC. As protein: CASSQGVFETQYF.